Below, one TCR beta chain is given with its context. Its specificity is not known. Sequencing was performed with immunoSEQ multiplex PCR; in TCRdb, only in-frame clones are kept and a portion is missing. The sample gives 100,000 or so clones, around 87% of which show up once; 4% to 5% is in the top ten. Trimming took off 0 bases at V and 4 bases at J, with 17 bases between the two ends. Germline CDR1 is SGHRS and CDR2 is YFSETQ. The CDR3 is 17 amino acids. This record belongs to a study of T cell responses to AZD1222 COVID-19 vaccine. Study-level points and caveats: Repertoire sampling was restricted to post-peak T cell response timepoints. The number of AZD1222 recipients seropositive at baseline was only five or six.

This sample comprised peripheral blood, obtained on day 0 of MenACWY control vaccination. The clonotype was recovered from an adult in good health. The chain combines TRBV5-1 with TRBJ1-3; a possible D gene is TRBD1 (6 bases). The CDR3 nucleotides are TGCGCCAGCAGCTTGGTAGGACAGACGAAATCCGGAAACACCATATATTTT. Translating gives CASSLVGQTKSGNTIYF.